The rows below give T cell receptor beta chains drawn from one sample of a study of identical twins. TCRdb fed the 5' RACE reads into MiXCR, producing one record per CDR3 protein. The repertoire holds approximately 530,000 distinct CDR3 sequences, with 20% to 25% as singletons. This same sample was also taken into another study, of yellow fever vaccine responses in identical twins.

What was sequenced was CD4+ T cells sorted from blood. All receptors derive from a woman under 30 in good health. CDR3s include the opening cysteine and the closing phenylalanine or tryptophan. A D gene is named only where the DNA matches it firmly. Clone size, where shown, is once, few, many, or a class for clones that have expanded.

>few|TRBJ2-7|TRBD2|TRBV25-1
TGTGCGACAGGGCGGGGGGGGTCCTACGAGCAGTACTTC
CATGRGGSYEQYF
>.|TRBJ1-1|.|TRBV7-9
TGTGCCAGCAACGCGGAACCGACAGGAGTGAACACTGAAGCTTTCTTT
CASNAEPTGVNTEAFF
>few|TRBJ2-1|TRBD2|TRBV12-3/TRBV12-4
TGTGCCAGCAGGGGGACTAGCGGGAGTGGGGAGCAGTTCTTC
CASRGTSGSGEQFF
>.|TRBJ2-1|.|TRBV7-9
TGTGCCAGCAACCCACAGGGCTTATTCAGCAATGAGCAGTTCTTC
CASNPQGLFSNEQFF
>once|TRBJ2-4|TRBD1|TRBV12-3/TRBV12-4
TGTGCCTTCTGTTTAGGGGGACAGGGATTTCCCAAAAACATTCAGTACTTC
CAFCLGGQGFPKNIQYF
>few|TRBJ2-3|.|TRBV3-1
TGTGCCAGCAGCCAAGGGCTTAACACAGATACGCAGTATTTT
CASSQGLNTDTQYF
>few|TRBJ2-5|.|TRBV7-9
TGTGCCAGCAGCTTAGAGGCTAGAAGAGAGACCCAGTACTTC
CASSLEARRETQYF
>.|TRBJ2-3|.|TRBV9
TGTGCCAGCAGCGTAGTAGGAGATACGCAGTATTTT
CASSVVGDTQYF
>.|TRBJ2-3|.|TRBV10-3
TGTGCCATCAGCTTTGCCCTAGCTACTAGCACAGATACGCAGTATTTT
CAISFALATSTDTQYF
>.|TRBJ2-1|TRBD2|TRBV5-1
TGCGCCAGCAGCTCGGGACTAGCCATAGGTCCTGAGCAGTTCTTC
CASSSGLAIGPEQFF
>few|TRBJ2-1|.|TRBV29-1
TGCAGCGCCGAGGGTCTGGATGAGCAGTTCTTC
CSAEGLDEQFF
>.|TRBJ1-1|.|TRBV5-1
TGCGCCAGCAGCAACATTACAGGGTCCAGGATGAACACTGAAGCTTTCTTT
CASSNITGSRMNTEAFF
>few|TRBJ2-3|TRBD1|TRBV12-3/TRBV12-4
TGTGCCAGCACCCAGGACAGGCGACGCACAGATACGCAGTATTTT
CASTQDRRRTDTQYF
>.|TRBJ2-3|.|TRBV27
TGTGCCAGCAGTTTAAAGTCCGTAACTAGCACAGATACGCAGTATTTT
CASSLKSVTSTDTQYF
>few|TRBJ1-1|TRBD1|TRBV2
TGTGCCAGCAGTGGACAGGGGGTGAACACTGAAGCTTTCTTT
CASSGQGVNTEAFF
>.|TRBJ1-1|TRBD1|TRBV16
TGTGCCAGCAGCCAACATGGACAGGCGAAGACTGAAGCTTTCTTT
CASSQHGQAKTEAFF
>once|TRBJ2-3|TRBD1|TRBV20-1
TGCAGTGCTAGAGAGATTGGACAGGGCCGCTTTAGCACAGATACGCAGTATTTT
CSAREIGQGRFSTDTQYF
>.|TRBJ1-4|.|TRBV7-9
TGTGCCAGCAGCTTAAATGGGTTGAGTGAAAAACTGTTTTTT
CASSLNGLSEKLFF
>few|TRBJ1-1|TRBD1|TRBV6-1
TGTGCCAGCCTAAGATGGACAGGACGACCTGAAGCTTTCTTT
CASLRWTGRPEAFF
>.|TRBJ2-2|.|TRBV12-3/TRBV12-4
TGTGCCAGCAGCCCCAATTCCGGGACAAAGAACACCGGGGAGCTGTTTTTT
CASSPNSGTKNTGELFF
>.|TRBJ2-5|TRBD1|TRBV12-3/TRBV12-4
TGTGCCAGCAGTCCCGGGACAGGGACCTTGTTGGAGACCCAGTACTTC
CASSPGTGTLLETQYF
>many|TRBJ1-6|TRBD1|TRBV12-3/TRBV12-4
TGTGCCAGCAGCACACAGGGGGCAGGTTCACCCCTCCACTTT
CASSTQGAGSPLHF
>.|TRBJ2-7|.|TRBV5-1
TGCGCCAGCAGCTTGGTGACTTACGGCTCCTACGAGCAGTACTTC
CASSLVTYGSYEQYF
>.|TRBJ2-1|.|TRBV12-3/TRBV12-4
TGTGCCAGCACCAACAGAAGGGATTCCGTATACAATGAGCAGTTCTTC
CASTNRRDSVYNEQFF
>.|TRBJ2-3|.|TRBV12-3/TRBV12-4
TGTGCCAGCAGTTTACTGCGGGGATTGAATACGCAGTATTTT
CASSLLRGLNTQYF
>.|TRBJ1-6|.|TRBV18
TGTGCCAGCTCACCCCAGGGTGGGAATTCACCCCTCCACTTT
CASSPQGGNSPLHF
>.|TRBJ2-1|.|TRBV2
TGTGCCAGCAGTGAAGCGGGGACTGACAATGAGCAGTTCTTC
CASSEAGTDNEQFF
>.|TRBJ2-5|.|TRBV12-3/TRBV12-4
TGTGCCAGCCTTGAGGGGGGTTCGGGAGAGACCCAGTACTTC
CASLEGGSGETQYF
>.|TRBJ2-3|.|TRBV5-1
TGCGCCAGCAGCTTGGCCAAGGTCGTGACAGGCCCCCCAGATACGCAGTATTTT
CASSLAKVVTGPPDTQYF
>few|TRBJ2-5|TRBD2|TRBV20-1
TGCAGTGCTGGGGGGACTAGCGGGAAAGAGACCCAGTACTTC
CSAGGTSGKETQYF
>few|TRBJ1-6|.|TRBV5-5
TGTGCCAGCAGCTCCCACCTTTGGAGATCACCCCTCCACTTT
CASSSHLWRSPLHF
>few|TRBJ2-2|TRBD1|TRBV28
TGTGCCAGCAGGGACAGGCTCAACACCGGGGAGCTGTTTTTT
CASRDRLNTGELFF
>few|TRBJ2-7|.|TRBV20-1
TGCAGTGCTAGACGGGCTAAATACGAGCAGTACTTC
CSARRAKYEQYF
>few|TRBJ2-3|.|TRBV15
TGTGCCACCAGCCTCGATTGGGGACATACGCAGTATTTT
CATSLDWGHTQYF
>.|TRBJ2-5|TRBD2|TRBV5-1
TGCGCCAGCAGCCTTTCCGGGACTAAGCGGAGGGTAGGAGAGACCCAGTACTTC
CASSLSGTKRRVGETQYF
>few|TRBJ2-1|TRBD1|TRBV12-3/TRBV12-4
TGTGCCAGCAGTTCTGGGACAGGGAGGAATGAGCAGTTCTTC
CASSSGTGRNEQFF
>.|TRBJ2-3|.|TRBV6-5
TGTGCCAGCAGTTATCGGCGGGGATCGACAGATACGCAGTATTTT
CASSYRRGSTDTQYF
>.|TRBJ2-2|TRBD2|TRBV5-1
TGCGCCAGCAGGACTCAACTAGCGGGAGTAACCGGGGAGCTGTTTTTT
CASRTQLAGVTGELFF
>.|TRBJ1-1|.|TRBV28
TGTGCCAGCAGACGCGGACACACGAACACTGAAGCTTTCTTT
CASRRGHTNTEAFF
>few|TRBJ2-6|TRBD2|TRBV7-9
TGTGCCAGCAGCCCGTACATAGCGGGAGCGGGAGTCCTGACTTTC
CASSPYIAGAGVLTF
>.|TRBJ2-1|.|TRBV24-1
TGTGCCACCAGTGATTGCGACAGCTACAATGAGCAGTTCTTC
CATSDCDSYNEQFF
>.|TRBJ2-1|TRBD2|TRBV7-2
TGTGCCAGCAGCTTAGTGGCGGGAGGTGTATGGAATGAGCAGTTCTTC
CASSLVAGGVWNEQFF